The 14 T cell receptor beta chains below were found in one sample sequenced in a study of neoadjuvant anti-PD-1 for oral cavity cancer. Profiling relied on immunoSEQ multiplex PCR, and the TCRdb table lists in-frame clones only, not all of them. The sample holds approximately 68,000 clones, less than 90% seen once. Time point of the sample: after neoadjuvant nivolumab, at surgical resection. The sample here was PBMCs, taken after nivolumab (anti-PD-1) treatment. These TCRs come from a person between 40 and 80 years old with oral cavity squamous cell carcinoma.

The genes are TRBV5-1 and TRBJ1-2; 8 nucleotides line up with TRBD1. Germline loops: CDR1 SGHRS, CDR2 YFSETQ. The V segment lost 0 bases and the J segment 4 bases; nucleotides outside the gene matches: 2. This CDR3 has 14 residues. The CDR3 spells CASSLDTGGYGYTF. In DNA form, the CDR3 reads TGCGCCAGCAGCTTGGACACAGGGGGCTATGGCTACACCTTC.

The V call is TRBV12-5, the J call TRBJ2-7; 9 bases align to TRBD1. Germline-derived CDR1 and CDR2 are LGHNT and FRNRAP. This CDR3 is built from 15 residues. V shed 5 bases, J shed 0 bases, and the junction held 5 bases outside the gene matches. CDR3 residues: CASGQPGQGSYEQYF. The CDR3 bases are TGTGCTAGTGGTCAACCGGGACAGGGCTCCTACGAGCAGTACTTC.

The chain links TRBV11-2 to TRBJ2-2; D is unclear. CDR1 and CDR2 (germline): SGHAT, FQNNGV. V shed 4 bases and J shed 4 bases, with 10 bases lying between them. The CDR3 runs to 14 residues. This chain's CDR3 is CASSSLKGTGELFF. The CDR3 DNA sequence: TGTGCCAGCAGCTCATTAAAAGGCACCGGGGAGCTGTTTTTT. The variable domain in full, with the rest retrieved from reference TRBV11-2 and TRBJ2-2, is EAGVAQSPRYKIIEKRQSVAFWCNPISGHATLYWYQQILGQGPKLLIQFQNNGVVDDSQLPKDRFSAERLKGVDSTLKIQPAKLEDSAVYLCASSSLKGTGELFFGEGSRLTVL.

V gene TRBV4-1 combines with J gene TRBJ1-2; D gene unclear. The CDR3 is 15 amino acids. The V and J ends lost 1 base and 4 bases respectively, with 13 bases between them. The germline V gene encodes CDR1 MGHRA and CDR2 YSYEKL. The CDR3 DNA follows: TGCGCCAGCAGCCAAGGGAGGGCTCCTGCCTATGGCTACACCTTC. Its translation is CASSQGRAPAYGYTF.

CDR3 loop: CASSSGLARADTQYF. The CDR3 DNA sequence: TGTGCCAGCAGTTCGGGACTAGCGCGGGCCGATACGCAGTATTTT. The chain is built from TRBV6-5 and TRBJ2-3; 10 bases agree with TRBD2. CDR1 and CDR2 from the germline V gene are MNHEY and SVGAGI. J gave up 6 bases and V 4 bases, and 7 bases lay outside the gene matches. This CDR3 spans 15 amino acids.

DNA of the CDR3: TGCGCCAGCAGCTTGGACCCCTGGGAAGGGGGGTTCAGCACTGAAGCTTTCTTT. This encodes CASSLDPWEGGFSTEAFF. The chain joins TRBV5-1 to TRBJ1-1, with a tentative D call TRBD1 (6 bases). Germline-derived CDR1 and CDR2 are SGHRS and YFSETQ. V lost 0 bases to trimming and J lost 4 bases, with 22 bases between them. This CDR3 has 18 amino acids.

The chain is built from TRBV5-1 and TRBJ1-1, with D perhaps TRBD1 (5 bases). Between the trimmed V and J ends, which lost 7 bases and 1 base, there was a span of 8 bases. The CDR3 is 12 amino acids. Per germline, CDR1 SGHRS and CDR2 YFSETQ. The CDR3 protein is CASRQGNTEAFF. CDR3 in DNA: TGCGCCAGCCGCCAGGGGAACACTGAAGCTTTCTTT.

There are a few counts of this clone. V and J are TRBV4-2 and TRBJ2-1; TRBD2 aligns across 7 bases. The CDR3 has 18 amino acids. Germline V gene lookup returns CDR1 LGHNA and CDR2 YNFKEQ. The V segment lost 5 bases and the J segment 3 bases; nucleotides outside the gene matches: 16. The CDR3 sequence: CASSSPQVGGGDYNEQFF. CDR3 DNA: TGTGCCAGCAGCTCCCCCCAGGTAGGCGGGGGTGACTACAATGAGCAGTTCTTC.

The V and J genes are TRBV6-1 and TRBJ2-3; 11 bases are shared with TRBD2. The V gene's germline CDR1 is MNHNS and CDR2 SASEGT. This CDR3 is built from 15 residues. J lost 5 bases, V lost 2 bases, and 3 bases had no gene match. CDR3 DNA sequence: TGTGCCAGCAGTGAACTTACTAGCGGGAGAGATACGCAGTATTTT. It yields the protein CASSELTSGRDTQYF.

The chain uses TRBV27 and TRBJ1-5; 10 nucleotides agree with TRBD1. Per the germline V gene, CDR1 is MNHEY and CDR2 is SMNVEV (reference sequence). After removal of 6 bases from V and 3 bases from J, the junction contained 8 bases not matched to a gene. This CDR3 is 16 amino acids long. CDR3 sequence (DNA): TGTGCCAGCAGGCCCGGGACAGGGGCTAACAATCAGCCCCAGCATTTT. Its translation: CASRPGTGANNQPQHF.

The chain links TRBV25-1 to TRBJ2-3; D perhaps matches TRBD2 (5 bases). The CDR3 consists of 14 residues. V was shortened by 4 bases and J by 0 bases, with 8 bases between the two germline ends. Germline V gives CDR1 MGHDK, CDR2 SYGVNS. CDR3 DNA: TGTGCCAGCAGTGGGGAGAGGAGCACAGATACGCAGTATTTT. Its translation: CASSGERSTDTQYF.

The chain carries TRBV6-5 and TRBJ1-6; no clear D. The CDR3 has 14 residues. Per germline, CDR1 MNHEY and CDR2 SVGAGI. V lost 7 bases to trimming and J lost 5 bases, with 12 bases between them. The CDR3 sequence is CASKVRRNNSPLHF. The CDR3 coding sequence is TGTGCCAGCAAGGTCCGCAGGAATAATTCACCCCTCCACTTT.

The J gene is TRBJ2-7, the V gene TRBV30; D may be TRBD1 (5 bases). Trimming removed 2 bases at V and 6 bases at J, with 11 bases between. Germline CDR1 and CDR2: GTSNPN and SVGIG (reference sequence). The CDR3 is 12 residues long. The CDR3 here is CAWSWQGGEQYF. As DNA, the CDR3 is TGTGCCTGGAGTTGGCAGGGCGGCGAGCAGTACTTC.

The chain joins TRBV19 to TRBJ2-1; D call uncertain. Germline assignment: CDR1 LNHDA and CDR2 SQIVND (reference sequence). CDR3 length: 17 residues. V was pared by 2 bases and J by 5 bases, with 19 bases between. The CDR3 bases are TGTGCCAGTAGTATATCTGGAAGAGCCTACGAAAACAATGAGCAGTTCTTC. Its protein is CASSISGRAYENNEQFF.